What follows is one T cell receptor beta chain and its context. The CDR3 is made up of 15 amino acids. The trim removed 6 bases at V and 2 bases at J, leaving 5 bases unmatched. Germline V gives CDR1 MNHEY, CDR2 SVGAGI. This specimen belongs to a study of blood T cell repertoires in COVID-19. Study-wide context: The United States, Italy and Spain were the sources of the acute and convalescent COVID-19 samples.

TCRdb's copy holds only in-frame clones and misses some; the assay was immunoSEQ multiplex PCR. In the table there are a few hundred thousand clones, more than 70% of which are singletons. Sample: peripheral blood. This sequence was found in a woman aged 18-29 years with acute or convalescent COVID-19. The chain has TRBV6-5 and TRBJ1-3; TRBD1 matches at 9 bases. The DNA for the CDR3 is TGTGCCAGCAGCCCAAGACAGGGGGCTGGAAACACCATATATTTT. Its protein is CASSPRQGAGNTIYF.